This T cell receptor beta chain was captured by sequencing in a study of blood T cell repertoires in COVID-19. This clone appeared once. The CDR3 loop spans 16 amino acids. V shed 0 bases and J 2 bases; nucleotides not matched to a gene: 5. Germline CDR1 reads SGHNT; CDR2 reads YYREEE (reference sequence). Original data processing: Reference gene primer amplification in the assay estimated nucleated cell counts. Generated by immunoSEQ multiplex PCR, the TCRdb table keeps only in-frame clones and is missing some. V and J calls and clone size come straight from that table; D and trimming were deduced from the DNA. The sample carries about 260,000 clones, about 90% recorded once.

The clonotype originates from a woman aged 50 to 65 with acute or convalescent COVID-19. Sequencing was done on a sample of peripheral blood. V is TRBV5-4 and J is TRBJ2-1; TRBD2 aligns across 7 bases. The chain's CDR3 is CASSLGAGATYNEQFF. The CDR3 DNA sequence: TGTGCCAGCAGCTTGGGGGCGGGAGCCACCTACAATGAGCAGTTCTTC.